Shown below are 20 T cell receptor beta chains from a single sample sequenced in a study of beta chain features in type 1 diabetes. What was sequenced were expressed TCRB transcripts, since all of the isolated RNA had been reverse transcribed. Method: immunoSEQ multiplex PCR; TCRdb's copy keeps in-frame clones and lacks some. Of about 330,000 clones in the sample, 9.5% to 11% were seen once. Material: naive CD4+ T cells from blood. The source of these receptors is a woman aged 25 to 39 in good health.

The chain has TRBV29-1 and TRBJ2-1; D remains ambiguous. V dropped 3 bases and J dropped 3 bases, with 9 bases sitting between them. Germline lookup yields CDR1 SQVTM and CDR2 ANQGSEA. The CDR3 consists of 13 residues. CDR3 sequence: CSVEIGYYNEQFF. CDR3 sequence (DNA): TGCAGCGTTGAGATCGGGTACTACAATGAGCAGTTCTTC.

This chain links TRBV7-6 with TRBJ2-5, with TRBD1 identical over 9 bases. CDR3 length: 15 residues. Germline V gene lookup returns CDR1 SGHVS and CDR2 FNYEAQ. V lost 0 bases, J lost 4 bases, and 3 bases stayed unmatched. The CDR3 DNA reads TGTGCCAGCAGCTTAGCGACGGGACAGGGAGAGACCCAGTACTTC. Encoded protein: CASSLATGQGETQYF.

This clone was seen only a few times. The chain links TRBV25-1 to TRBJ2-5; perhaps TRBD1 as D (5 bases). The CDR3 totals 15 residues. The germline V gene encodes CDR1 MGHDK and CDR2 SYGVNS. Between the trimmed V and J ends, which lost 2 bases and 0 bases, there was a span of 10 bases. The CDR3 nucleotides are TGTGCCAGCAGTGAAGGGGCAACGTACCAAGAGACCCAGTACTTC. It encodes CASSEGATYQETQYF. The full variable domain, rest sourced from reference TRBV25-1 and TRBJ2-5, is EADIYQTPRYLVIGTGKKITLECSQTMGHDKMYWYQQDPGMELHLIHYSYGVNSTEKGDLSSESTVSRIRTEHFPLTLESARPSHTSQYLCASSEGATYQETQYFGPGTRLLVL.

The rearrangement uses TRBV4-2 and TRBJ2-5, with 8 bases identical to TRBD2. The V gene's germline CDR1 is LGHNA and CDR2 YNFKEQ. CDR3 length: 15 amino acids. After removal of 5 bases from V and 4 bases from J, the junction contained 9 bases not matched to a gene. CDR3 residues: CASSSRAGVGETQYF. DNA of the CDR3: TGTGCCAGCAGCTCCAGAGCGGGAGTGGGAGAGACCCAGTACTTC.

The rearrangement uses TRBV18 and TRBJ2-7, with a tentative D call TRBD1 (5 bases). The CDR3 runs to 13 residues. Trimming left V 3 bases short and J 0 bases short, with 6 bases between. The germline gives CDR1 KGHSH, CDR2 LQKENI. The CDR3 nucleotides are TGTGCCAGCTCACCGACAGCCTCCTACGAGCAGTACTTC. It is translated as CASSPTASYEQYF.

This clone appeared a few times. The chain couples TRBV28 to TRBJ1-5, with D uncertain. The CDR3 has 11 residues. V was shortened by 3 bases and J by 7 bases, with 4 bases between the two germline ends. CDR1 and CDR2 from the germline V gene are MDHEN and SYDVKM. The CDR3 spells CASSLGQPQHF. For the CDR3, the DNA is TGTGCCAGCAGTTTGGGCCAGCCCCAGCATTTT. Combining the CDR3 with reference TRBV28 and TRBJ1-5 gives the whole variable domain DVKVTQSSRYLVKRTGEKVFLECVQDMDHENMFWYRQDPGLGLRLIYFSYDVKMKEKGDIPEGYSVSREKKERFSLILESASTNQTSMYLCASSLGQPQHFGDGTRLSIL.

This clone was found a few times. This chain uses TRBV5-1 with TRBJ2-1, with 7 bases aligning to TRBD1. V dropped 4 bases and J dropped 7; count of bases not matched to a gene: 8. CDR3 length equals 14 residues. CDR1 is SGHRS, CDR2 YFSETQ, per germline. CDR3 DNA: TGCGCCAGCAGCCCGAAGTTACAGGGGAATGAGCAGTTCTTC. It yields the protein CASSPKLQGNEQFF.

This sequence joins TRBV7-6 and TRBJ1-2; maybe TRBD1 (6 bases). Trimming pared 1 base from V and 2 bases from J, leaving 11 bases between. There are 15 residues in the CDR3. CDR1 is SGHVS and CDR2 is FNYEAQ in the germline V gene. The CDR3 DNA reads TGTGCCAGCAGCTTAGATCCAGGGGCCAACTATGGCTACACCTTC. The encoded protein is CASSLDPGANYGYTF.

The CDR3 nucleotides read TGTGCCAGCAGCTCAGCCCCCGTGGGTTCGGGTTCCACTGAAGCTTTCTTT. Amino acids: CASSSAPVGSGSTEAFF. The chain has TRBV5-4 and TRBJ1-1, with unresolved D. Looked up from germline, CDR1 is SGHNT and CDR2 is YYREEE (reference sequence). This CDR3 spans 17 amino acids. With 3 bases removed from V and 4 bases from J, the gap between germline ends came to 22 bases. The whole variable domain, filled in from reference TRBV5-4 and TRBJ1-1, reads ETGVTQSPTHLIKTRGQQVTLRCSSQSGHNTVSWYQQALGQGPQFIFQYYREEENGRGNFPPRFSGLQFPNYSSELNVNALELDDSALYLCASSSAPVGSGSTEAFFGQGTRLTVV.

V usage is TRBV28 and J usage is TRBJ1-2; 8 bases fit TRBD1. V shed 5 bases, J shed 4 bases, and the junction held 6 bases outside the gene matches. This CDR3 is 14 amino acids long. CDR1 and CDR2 from the germline V gene are MDHEN and SYDVKM. CDR3 nucleotide sequence: TGTGCCAGCAGTCCAGGGGGCCTCGGCTATGGCTACACCTTC. This translates into CASSPGGLGYGYTF.

This clone came up a few times. The chain couples TRBV18 to TRBJ1-4; D is undetermined. Per the germline V gene, CDR1 is KGHSH and CDR2 is LQKENI. Between the trimmed V and J ends, which lost 3 bases and 3 bases, there was a span of 11 bases. CDR3 length: 15 amino acids. CDR3: CASSPGRGANEKLFF. In DNA, the CDR3 is TGTGCCAGCTCACCTGGACGGGGTGCTAATGAAAAACTGTTTTTT.

The genes are TRBV15 and TRBJ2-7, with 12 bases that match TRBD2. Per the germline V gene, CDR1 is LNHNV and CDR2 is YYDKDF (reference sequence). This CDR3 spans 19 amino acids. The junction had 13 bases not matched to a gene; V was cut back by 1 base and J by 3 bases. CDR3 amino acids: CATSRVSLAGGRLFYEQYF. As DNA, the CDR3 is TGTGCCACCAGCAGAGTATCACTAGCGGGAGGACGTCTCTTCTACGAGCAGTACTTC.

This sequence joins TRBV7-3 and TRBJ1-1; D gene unclear. V gave up 5 bases and J gave up 5 bases, with 15 bases separating them. CDR1 is SGHTA and CDR2 is FQGTGA in the germline V gene. The CDR3 runs to 14 residues. The CDR3 DNA reads TGTGCCAGCAGCCGCGAGCCGGGAGGTACTGAAGCTTTCTTT. Translated: CASSREPGGTEAFF. Complete variable domain (other parts from reference TRBV7-3 and TRBJ1-1): GAGVSQTPSNKVTEKGKYVELRCDPISGHTALYWYRQSLGQGPEFLIYFQGTGAADDSGLPNDRFFAVRPEGSVSTLKIQRTERGDSAVYLCASSREPGGTEAFFGQGTRLTVV.

This clone came up a few times. The chain links TRBV29-1 to TRBJ2-1; TRBD2 matches 7 bases. Germline V lookup: CDR1 SQVTM, CDR2 ANQGSEA. J lost 0 bases, V lost 5 bases, and 7 bases had no gene match. This CDR3 comprises 15 residues. CDR3 in DNA: TGCAGCGTTACTAGCGAACTTTCCTCCTACAATGAGCAGTTCTTC. Translated, it gives CSVTSELSSYNEQFF.

The gene calls are TRBV6-5 and TRBJ2-7; TRBD1 might be the D (6 bases). The CDR3 length is 16 residues. Germline CDR1 MNHEY, CDR2 SVGAGI. V was cut by 4 bases and J by 4 bases, with 20 bases left in between. This CDR3 reads CASSFRTPTGGYEQYF. In DNA form, the CDR3 reads TGTGCCAGCAGTTTCCGGACACCGACAGGAGGTTACGAGCAGTACTTC.

The chain employs TRBV19 and TRBJ2-1; 7 nucleotides agree with TRBD2. The CDR3 runs to 16 residues. V trimming: 5 bases; J trimming: 7 bases; junction bases outside the gene matches: 14. Germline assignment: CDR1 LNHDA and CDR2 SQIVND (reference sequence). The CDR3, as DNA: TGTGCCAGTAGTGGGGGGGACCGTCTCTTCCCAAATGAGCAGTTCTTC. Translation: CASSGGDRLFPNEQFF.

This chain joins TRBV28 and TRBJ2-5; no reliable D call. The CDR3 length is 13 residues. Between the trimmed V and J ends, which lost 6 bases and 8 bases, there was a span of 16 bases. Germline V gives CDR1 MDHEN, CDR2 SYDVKM. CDR3 coding DNA: TGTGCCAGCAGACCAAGCACGAAGTTTACCCAGTACTTC. This sequence encodes CASRPSTKFTQYF. Full variable domain (outside the CDR3, taken from reference TRBV28 and TRBJ2-5): DVKVTQSSRYLVKRTGEKVFLECVQDMDHENMFWYRQDPGLGLRLIYFSYDVKMKEKGDIPEGYSVSREKKERFSLILESASTNQTSMYLCASRPSTKFTQYFGPGTRLLVL.

V and J are TRBV7-3 and TRBJ2-5; D ambiguous. The V end was cut by 1 base, the J end by 5 bases, with 8 bases between. Per the germline V gene, CDR1 is SGHTA and CDR2 is FQGTGA. This CDR3 spans 13 amino acids. The CDR3 region has the DNA TGTGCCAGCAGCTTAAACAGAAGGGAGACCCAGTACTTC. This codes for CASSLNRRETQYF.

The table lists this clone with a few counts. V usage is TRBV18 and J usage is TRBJ2-5, with a possible D match to TRBD1 (5 bases). The CDR3 length is 16 residues. V dropped 3 bases and J dropped 0 bases, with 14 bases sitting between them. The germline V gene has CDR1 KGHSH and CDR2 LQKENI. The CDR3 coding sequence is TGTGCCAGCTCACCTGACAGCTCCACTTACCAAGAGACCCAGTACTTC. It specifies CASSPDSSTYQETQYF.

This sequence joins TRBV9 and TRBJ1-1; no definite D call. Looked up from germline, CDR1 is SGDLS and CDR2 is YYNGEE. This CDR3 is 16 amino acids long. Trimming took 8 bases from V and 0 from J, leaving 20 bases between them. CDR3 in DNA: TGTGCCAGAAGAGTTGGGCTCGGAAGCATGAACACTGAAGCTTTCTTT. This translates into CARRVGLGSMNTEAFF. The whole variable domain, filled in from reference TRBV9 and TRBJ1-1, reads DSGVTQTPKHLITATGQRVTLRCSPRSGDLSVYWYQQSLDQGLQFLIQYYNGEERAKGNILERFSAQQFPDLHSELNLSSLELGDSALYFCARRVGLGSMNTEAFFGQGTRLTVV.